The rows below give T cell receptor beta chains drawn from one sample of a study of T-cell memory formation after mild COVID-19. Each CDR3 protein gets one entry after TCRdb re-called the 5' RACE reads with MiXCR. The sample comprises roughly 370,000 distinct CDR3 sequences, approximately 16% of which are singletons, and about 22% rests with the top ten. Sequencing was done on a sample of PBMCs or a T cell subset sorted from them (not recorded which). The receptors were gathered from a man between 18 and 35 years old who had mild COVID-19 (a few samples of this study predate the infection). Cell type and time point are not known. The CDR3 runs from the conserved cysteine through the conserved F or W. D genes are given only for firm matches. Not all rows give a size; the values are once, few, many and, for expanded clones, a class.

V gene	CDR3 length	clone size	J gene	D gene	CDR3 protein	CDR3 DNA
TRBV20-1	17	few	TRBJ1-1	-	CSAKQSGGAVKNTEAFF	TGCAGTGCTAAACAGTCGGGAGGGGCGGTAAAGAACACTGAAGCTTTCTTT
TRBV11-2	15	-	TRBJ2-1	-	CASSLVVGGTNEQFF	TGTGCCAGCAGCTTAGTCGTTGGGGGGACCAATGAGCAGTTCTTC
TRBV5-1	15	-	TRBJ1-3	-	CASSLTYLSGNTIYF	TGCGCCAGCAGCTTGACCTACCTCTCTGGAAACACCATATATTTT
TRBV7-3	14	-	TRBJ2-3	TRBD2	CASSSRGGQDTQYF	TGTGCCAGCAGCTCCCGGGGGGGCCAAGATACGCAGTATTTT
TRBV12-3/TRBV12-4	16	many	TRBJ2-3	-	CASSFNAASYTDTQYF	TGTGCCAGCAGTTTTAATGCGGCTTCCTACACAGATACGCAGTATTTT
TRBV5-6	13	many	TRBJ2-5	-	CASRTGPGETQYF	TGTGCCAGCAGGACCGGGCCGGGTGAGACCCAGTACTTC
TRBV5-1	15	few	TRBJ2-3	-	CASSGGTVGTDTQYF	TGCGCCAGCAGCGGGGGAACGGTGGGGACGGATACGCAGTATTTT
TRBV20-1	14	few	TRBJ1-3	-	CSASLQGLGNTIYF	TGCAGTGCTTCTCTACAGGGCCTTGGAAACACCATATATTTT
TRBV5-1	12	few	TRBJ1-1	-	CASSSGVPEAFF	TGCGCCAGCAGCTCCGGGGTACCCGAAGCTTTCTTT
TRBV5-1	14	many	TRBJ2-3	TRBD1	CASSLGTGSDTQYF	TGTGCCAGCAGCTTAGGGACAGGGTCAGATACGCAGTATTTT
TRBV28	11	few	TRBJ1-6	-	CASKDNSPLHF	TGTGCCAGCAAGGATAATTCACCCCTCCACTTT
TRBV6-6	17	few	TRBJ2-2	-	CASSYAEVDFHPGELFF	TGTGCCAGCAGTTACGCGGAAGTGGACTTCCATCCCGGGGAGCTGTTTTTT
TRBV7-6	12	-	TRBJ1-1	-	CASTEGGTEAFF	TGTGCCAGCACGGAGGGGGGCACTGAAGCTTTCTTT
TRBV25-1	12	-	TRBJ1-4	TRBD1	CASKGAGEKLFF	TGTGCCAGCAAGGGGGCAGGAGAAAAACTGTTTTTT
TRBV12-3/TRBV12-4	13	few	TRBJ2-5	-	CASSRQGSGTQYF	TGTGCCAGCAGTCGTCAGGGGTCGGGGACCCAGTACTTC